The 26 T cell receptor beta chains given below trace back to one sample, sequenced in a study of identical twins. TCRdb recomputed calls from the 5' RACE reads with MiXCR, one row per CDR3 protein. The sample lists about 530,000 distinct CDR3 sequences; approximately 20% were seen once. These data were also filed under a second study, of yellow fever vaccine responses in identical twins.

Sequencing was carried out using CD4+ T cells sorted from blood. The source of these receptors is a young woman in good health.

The CDR3: CASSFYGTDNSPLHF. The CDR3 bases are TGCGCCAGCAGCTTTTACGGGACGGATAATTCACCCCTCCACTTT. The V and J genes are TRBV5-1 and TRBJ1-6, with D possibly TRBD1 on 5 matching bases. Germline V gene data show CDR1 as SGHRS and CDR2 as YFSETQ. V was shortened by 2 bases and J by 5 bases, with 11 bases between the two germline ends. The CDR3 spans 15 residues.

This clonotype was recorded only once. The chain has TRBV24-1 and TRBJ1-5; D remains ambiguous. The germline V gene encodes CDR1 KGHDR and CDR2 SFDVKD. Trimming cost V 0 bases and J 9 bases, with 5 bases left between them. This CDR3 spans 12 amino acids. The CDR3 sequence: CATSDLRGPQHF. The CDR3 DNA follows: TGTGCCACCAGTGATTTGCGGGGGCCCCAGCATTTT.

This clonotype was counted at least ten times. The genes are TRBV5-1 and TRBJ2-1; TRBD2 aligns across 16 bases. Trimming at V came to 4 bases and at J to 10 bases, leaving 8 bases not matched to a gene. The CDR3 loop spans 16 amino acids. Germline-derived CDR1 and CDR2 are SGHRS and YFSETQ. Here the CDR3 DNA reads TGCGCCAGCAGCCTGGATCCGGGACTAGCGGGAGGGGAGCAGTTCTTC. Translated, it gives CASSLDPGLAGGEQFF.

The CDR3 coding sequence is TGTGCCAGCAGTGAAAGGCCCCCGGGACAGGGGTCCTACGAGCAGTACTTC. Its translation: CASSERPPGQGSYEQYF. This chain links TRBV6-1 with TRBJ2-7, with 10 positions matching TRBD1. The CDR3 is made up of 17 amino acids. Germline CDR1 MNHNS, CDR2 SASEGT. V lost 2 bases to trimming and J lost 1 base; unmatched junction nucleotides: 8.

This clonotype was observed a handful of times. The chain carries TRBV12-3 or TRBV12-4 and TRBJ2-1; 11 nucleotides line up with TRBD2. J gave up 9 bases and V 0 bases, and 4 bases lay outside the gene matches. The CDR3 length is 15 residues. CDR3 residues: CASSLAIAGGIEQFF. In nucleotides, the CDR3 is TGTGCCAGCAGTTTAGCGATAGCGGGGGGGATTGAGCAGTTCTTC.

This clonotype showed up many times. V is TRBV7-9 and J is TRBJ2-5; D is tentatively TRBD1 or TRBD2 (5 bases each). The germline V and J ends were trimmed by 5 bases and 4 bases, with 17 bases remaining between them. The CDR3 runs to 15 residues. From germline, CDR1 is SEHNR and CDR2 FQNEAQ (reference sequence). The CDR3 loop reads CASSRRGETIETQYF. The CDR3 DNA reads TGTGCCAGCAGCAGACGAGGGGAAACTATAGAGACCCAGTACTTC.

The chain recombines TRBV27 with TRBJ2-7; D unclear. The V gene's germline CDR1 is MNHEY and CDR2 SMNVEV (reference sequence). The germline V and J ends were trimmed by 5 bases and 1 base, with 15 bases remaining between them. The CDR3 spans 15 residues. As DNA, the CDR3 is TGTGCCAGCAGTCCCCCCGAGACACGATCCTACGAGCAGTACGTC. Translation: CASSPPETRSYEQYV.

This clonotype was seen a few times. The chain carries TRBV6-5 and TRBJ2-3; the match to TRBD2 covers 8 bases. CDR3 length: 16 amino acids. With V trimmed by 2 bases and J by 4 bases, 8 bases remained unmatched. Germline V gene data show CDR1 as MNHEY and CDR2 as SVGAGI. The CDR3 protein is CASSYGVAGPPDTQYF. The CDR3 coding sequence is TGTGCCAGCAGTTACGGGGTAGCGGGGCCCCCAGATACGCAGTATTTT.

This clonotype was seen a few times. The chain joins TRBV20-1 to TRBJ2-1; 15 positions match TRBD2. Trimming removed 5 bases from V and 6 bases from J; junction bases left unmatched: 5. The germline V gene has CDR1 DFQATT and CDR2 SNEGSKA (reference sequence). There are 15 residues in the CDR3. The CDR3 sequence: CSAQRGLAGGNEQFF. The CDR3 DNA reads as TGCAGTGCTCAAAGGGGACTAGCGGGGGGCAATGAGCAGTTCTTC.

The chain combines TRBV3-1 with TRBJ2-1; 8 bases are a match to TRBD2. Germline loops: CDR1 LGHDT, CDR2 YNNKEL (reference sequence). The CDR3 covers 17 residues. The V and J ends lost 0 bases and 4 bases, in that order; junction bases with no gene match: 8. CDR3 nucleotides: TGTGCCAGCAGCCAAGAAGGGCTAAGCGGGAGTTACAATGAGCAGTTCTTC. It specifies CASSQEGLSGSYNEQFF.

The chain links TRBV5-1 to TRBJ2-7, with 10 positions matching TRBD1. This CDR3 spans 16 amino acids. J gave up 4 bases and V 3 bases, and 10 bases lay outside the gene matches. Germline assignment: CDR1 SGHRS and CDR2 YFSETQ. The DNA of the CDR3 is TGCGCCAGCAGCTCATCCCCGGGACAGGGGTTTTACGAGCAGTACTTC. Protein product: CASSSSPGQGFYEQYF.

V gene TRBV5-5 combines with J gene TRBJ1-1; D uncertain. V dropped 0 bases and J dropped 0 bases, with 15 bases sitting between them. The CDR3 covers 17 residues. The germline gives CDR1 SGHKS, CDR2 YYEKEE (reference sequence). DNA of the CDR3: TGTGCCAGCAGCTTGGTATCAGTGCCCGGACTGAACACTGAAGCTTTCTTT. Translated, it gives CASSLVSVPGLNTEAFF.

The J gene is TRBJ2-1, the V gene TRBV5-1; 8 bases are shared with TRBD2. With V trimmed by 0 bases and J by 0 bases, 8 bases remained unmatched. There are 18 residues in the CDR3. CDR1 is SGHRS, CDR2 YFSETQ, per germline. The CDR3 coding sequence is TGCGCCAGCAGCTTGGCTCCCCTCGGGAGGGTCTCCTACAATGAGCAGTTCTTC. It specifies CASSLAPLGRVSYNEQFF.

This clonotype has a handful of counts. The chain employs TRBV4-1 and TRBJ2-5, with 10 positions matching TRBD2. V lost 2 bases and J lost 1; bases outside the gene matches: 7. The germline gives CDR1 MGHRA, CDR2 YSYEKL. The CDR3 runs 17 residues. The CDR3 DNA sequence: TGCGCCAGCAGCCAACTCCTTAGCGGGGGGACCCAAGAGACCCAGTACTTC. Protein product: CASSQLLSGGTQETQYF.

A few counts support this clonotype. The gene calls are TRBV12-3 or TRBV12-4 and TRBJ2-1, with D perhaps TRBD2 (6 bases). V gave up 5 bases and J gave up 5 bases, with 13 bases separating them. The CDR3 loop spans 14 amino acids. This CDR3 is CASSASVNDNEQFF. CDR3 nucleotide sequence: TGTGCCAGCAGTGCTAGCGTGAACGACAATGAGCAGTTCTTC.

This clonotype was seen only a few times. The J gene is TRBJ2-7, the V gene TRBV4-1, with D possibly being TRBD1 or TRBD2 (6 bases each). The length of the CDR3 is 16 residues. Per germline, CDR1 MGHRA and CDR2 YSYEKL. Trimming removed 4 bases at V and 0 bases at J, with 16 bases between. As DNA, the CDR3 is TGCGCCAGCAGCCCCTCCTACGGGGGCAGCTCCTACGAGCAGTACGTC. Amino acids: CASSPSYGGSSYEQYV.

The rearrangement uses TRBV2 and TRBJ2-1; D perhaps matches TRBD2 (6 bases). The CDR3 has 13 residues. Trimming stripped 6 bases from V and 12 bases from J, with 18 bases between. Germline CDR1 SNHLY, CDR2 FYNNEI. CDR3 bases: TGTGCCAGCAGGACTAGTGGGGCCTGGGGGCAGTTCTTC. Amino acid sequence: CASRTSGAWGQFF.

This clonotype was recorded at least ten times. V and J are TRBV19 and TRBJ2-1; D is possibly TRBD2 (5 bases). The V gene lost 2 bases and the J gene lost 10 bases, with 9 bases spanning the gap. The CDR3 spans 12 residues. In germline, CDR1 is LNHDA, CDR2 SQIVND (reference sequence). DNA for the CDR3: TGTGCCAGTAGTATAAATCAGCGGGAGCAGTTCTTC. It specifies CASSINQREQFF. The full variable domain, completed using reference TRBV19 and TRBJ2-1, is DGGITQSPKYLFRKEGQNVTLSCEQNLNHDAMYWYRQDPGQGLRLIYYSQIVNDFQKGDIAEGYSVSREKKESFPLTVTSAQKNPTAFYLCASSINQREQFFGPGTRLTVL.

The chain links TRBV4-1 to TRBJ2-2, with a possible D match to TRBD2 (6 bases). V was clipped by 0 bases and J by 17 bases, with 22 bases between them. The CDR3 has 15 residues. Germline V gives CDR1 MGHRA, CDR2 YSYEKL. The CDR3 sequence is CASSQESRRAGERFF. CDR3 nucleotide sequence: TGCGCCAGCAGCCAAGAGAGTAGGAGGGCCGGGGAGCGTTTTTTT.

This CDR3 reads CASSEEGSTEAFF. In nucleotides, the CDR3 is TGTGCCAGCAGTGAAGAGGGAAGCACTGAAGCTTTCTTT. V gene TRBV2 combines with J gene TRBJ1-1; no reliable D call. Trimming shortened V by 1 base and J by 4 bases, and 7 bases separated the two germline ends. The CDR3 runs 13 residues. Per germline, CDR1 SNHLY and CDR2 FYNNEI. The whole variable domain, filled in from reference TRBV2 and TRBJ1-1, reads EPEVTQTPSHQVTQMGQEVILRCVPISNHLYFYWYRQILGQKVEFLVSFYNNEISEKSEIFDDQFSVERPDGSNFTLKIRSTKLEDSAMYFCASSEEGSTEAFFGQGTRLTVV.

This chain connects TRBV7-8 to TRBJ1-1; D not certain. The V gene lost 5 bases and the J gene lost 0 bases, with 10 bases spanning the gap. The V gene's germline CDR1 is SGHVS and CDR2 FQNEAQ. The CDR3 length is 14 residues. The CDR3 sequence is CASSARGMNTEAFF. The CDR3 DNA is TGTGCCAGCAGCGCTCGAGGGATGAACACTGAAGCTTTCTTT.

The chain uses TRBV5-1 and TRBJ2-5, with TRBD2 as a possible D gene (6 bases). The CDR3 is made up of 15 amino acids. Trimming pared 4 bases from V and 0 bases from J, leaving 13 bases between. Per germline, CDR1 SGHRS and CDR2 YFSETQ. CDR3: CASSPGGENQETQYF. Here the CDR3 DNA reads TGCGCCAGCAGCCCTGGCGGGGAAAACCAAGAGACCCAGTACTTC.

V is TRBV7-9 and J is TRBJ2-3; D possibly uses TRBD1 or TRBD2 (5 bases each). V lost 4 bases to trimming and J lost 0 bases, with 14 bases between them. The CDR3 runs to 16 residues. The germline CDR1 and CDR2 sequences are SEHNR and FQNEAQ (reference sequence). This chain's CDR3 is CASSSSRDGSTDTQYF. The CDR3 DNA reads as TGTGCCAGCAGCTCTTCCCGGGACGGCAGCACAGATACGCAGTATTTT.

This sequence joins TRBV5-1 and TRBJ2-3; 12 positions match TRBD2. The length of the CDR3 is 16 residues. Looked up from germline, CDR1 is SGHRS and CDR2 is YFSETQ. Trimming removed 3 bases from V and 1 base from J; junction bases left unmatched: 3. The CDR3, as DNA: TGCGCCAGCAGCTGGCCTAGCGGGGGGGGCACAGATACGCAGTATTTT. Amino acids: CASSWPSGGGTDTQYF.

The chain carries TRBV7-6 and TRBJ2-6, with D possibly matching TRBD2 (5 bases). Per germline, CDR1 SGHVS and CDR2 FNYEAQ. The CDR3 spans 18 residues. Trimming took off 5 bases at V and 1 base at J, with 18 bases between the two ends. The CDR3 reads CASSLTGRARSGANVLTF. In DNA form, the CDR3 reads TGTGCCAGCAGCCTTACGGGAAGGGCTAGATCTGGGGCCAACGTCCTGACTTTC.

In its sample, this clonotype was seen a few times. The chain has TRBV20-1 and TRBJ2-7, with 7 nucleotides matching TRBD2. V lost 7 bases, J lost 6 bases, and 6 bases stayed unmatched. This CDR3 spans 11 amino acids. The germline CDR1 and CDR2 sequences are DFQATT and SNEGSKA (reference sequence). In DNA form, the CDR3 reads TGCAGTGGAGGGAGGGCCGGCGAGCAGTACTTC. It codes for CSGGRAGEQYF.